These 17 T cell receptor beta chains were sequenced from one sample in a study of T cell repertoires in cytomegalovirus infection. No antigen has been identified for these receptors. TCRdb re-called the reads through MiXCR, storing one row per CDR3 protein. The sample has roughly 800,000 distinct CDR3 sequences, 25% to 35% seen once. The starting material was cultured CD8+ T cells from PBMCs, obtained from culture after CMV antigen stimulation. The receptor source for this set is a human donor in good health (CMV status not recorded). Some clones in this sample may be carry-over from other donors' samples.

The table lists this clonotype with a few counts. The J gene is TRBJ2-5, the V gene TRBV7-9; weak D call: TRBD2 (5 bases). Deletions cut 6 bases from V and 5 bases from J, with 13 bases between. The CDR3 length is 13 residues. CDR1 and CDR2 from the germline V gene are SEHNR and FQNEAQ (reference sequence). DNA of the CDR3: TGTGCCAGCAGACCGGAGGAAGGGGAGACCCAGTACTTC. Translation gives CASRPEEGETQYF. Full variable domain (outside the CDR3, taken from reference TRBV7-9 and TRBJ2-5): DTGVSQNPRHKITKRGQNVTFRCDPISEHNRLYWYRQTLGQGPEFLTYFQNEAQLEKSRLLSDRFSAERPKGSFSTLEIQRTEQGDSAMYLCASRPEEGETQYFGPGTRLLVL.

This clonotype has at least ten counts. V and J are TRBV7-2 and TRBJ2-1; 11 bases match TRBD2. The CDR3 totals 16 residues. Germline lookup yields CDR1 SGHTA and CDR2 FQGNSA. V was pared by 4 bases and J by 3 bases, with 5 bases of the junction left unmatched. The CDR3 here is CASSYLAGGFYNEQFF. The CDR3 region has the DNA TGTGCCAGCAGCTACCTAGCGGGGGGTTTCTACAATGAGCAGTTCTTC.

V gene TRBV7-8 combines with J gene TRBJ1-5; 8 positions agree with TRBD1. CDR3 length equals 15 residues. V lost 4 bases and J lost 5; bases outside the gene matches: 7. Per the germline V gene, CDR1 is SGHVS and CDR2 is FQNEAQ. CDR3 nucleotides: TGTGCCAGCAGCTCCCGGACAGGGCCCCATCAGCCCCAGCATTTT. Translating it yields CASSSRTGPHQPQHF.

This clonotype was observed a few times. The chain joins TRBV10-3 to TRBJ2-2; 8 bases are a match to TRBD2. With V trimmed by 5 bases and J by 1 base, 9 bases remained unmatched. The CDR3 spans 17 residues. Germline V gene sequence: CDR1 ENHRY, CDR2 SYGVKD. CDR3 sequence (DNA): TGTGCCATCAGTAAAACCTTTGCGGGGGGGAACACCGGGGAGCTGTTTTTT. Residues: CAISKTFAGGNTGELFF.

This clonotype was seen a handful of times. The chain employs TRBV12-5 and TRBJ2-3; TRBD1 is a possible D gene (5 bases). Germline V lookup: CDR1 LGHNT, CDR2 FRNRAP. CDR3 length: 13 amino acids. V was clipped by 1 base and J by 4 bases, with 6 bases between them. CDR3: CASGLAGSDTQYF. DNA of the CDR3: TGTGCTAGTGGTTTGGCAGGGTCAGATACGCAGTATTTT. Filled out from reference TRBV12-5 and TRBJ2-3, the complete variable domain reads DARVTQTPRHKVTEMGQEVTMRCQPILGHNTVFWYRQTMMQGLELLAYFRNRAPLDDSGMPKDRFSAEMPDATLATLKIQPSEPRDSAVYFCASGLAGSDTQYFGPGTRLTVL.

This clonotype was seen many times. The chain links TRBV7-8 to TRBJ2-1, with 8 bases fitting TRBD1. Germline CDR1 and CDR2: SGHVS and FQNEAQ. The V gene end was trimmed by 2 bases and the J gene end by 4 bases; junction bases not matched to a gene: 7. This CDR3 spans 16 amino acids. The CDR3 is CASSLPAGGFYNEQFF. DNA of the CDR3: TGTGCCAGCAGCTTACCAGCAGGGGGCTTTTACAATGAGCAGTTCTTC.

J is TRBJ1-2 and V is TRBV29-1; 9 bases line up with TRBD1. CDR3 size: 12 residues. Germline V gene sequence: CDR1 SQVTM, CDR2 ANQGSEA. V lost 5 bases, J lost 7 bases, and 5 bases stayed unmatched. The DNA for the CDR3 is TGCAGCGTTCGGACAGGGGAAGTTGGCTACACCTTC. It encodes CSVRTGEVGYTF.

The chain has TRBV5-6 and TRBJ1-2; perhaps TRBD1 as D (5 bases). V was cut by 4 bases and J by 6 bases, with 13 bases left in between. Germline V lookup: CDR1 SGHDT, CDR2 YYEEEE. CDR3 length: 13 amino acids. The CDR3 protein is CASSESPGDGYTF. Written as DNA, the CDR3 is TGTGCCAGCAGCGAATCTCCGGGGGATGGCTACACCTTC.

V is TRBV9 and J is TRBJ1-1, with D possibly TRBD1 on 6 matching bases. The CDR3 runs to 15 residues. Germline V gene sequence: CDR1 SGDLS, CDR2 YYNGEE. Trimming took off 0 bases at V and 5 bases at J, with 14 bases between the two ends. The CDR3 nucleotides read TGTGCCAGCAGCGTAGCTACGGGGGCACGGACTGAAGCTTTCTTT. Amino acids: CASSVATGARTEAFF.

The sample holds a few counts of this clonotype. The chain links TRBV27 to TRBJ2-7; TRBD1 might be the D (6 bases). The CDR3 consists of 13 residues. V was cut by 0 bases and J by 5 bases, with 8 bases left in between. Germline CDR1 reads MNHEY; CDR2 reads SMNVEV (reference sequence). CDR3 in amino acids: CASSLSRGNEQYV. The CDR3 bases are TGTGCCAGCAGTTTATCGAGGGGGAACGAGCAGTACGTC.

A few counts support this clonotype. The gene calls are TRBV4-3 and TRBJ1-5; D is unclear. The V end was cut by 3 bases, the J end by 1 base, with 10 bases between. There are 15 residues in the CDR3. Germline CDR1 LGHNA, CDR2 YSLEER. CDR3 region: CASSHDRQSNQPQHF. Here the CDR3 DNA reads TGCGCCAGCAGCCACGATAGGCAGAGCAATCAGCCCCAGCATTTT.

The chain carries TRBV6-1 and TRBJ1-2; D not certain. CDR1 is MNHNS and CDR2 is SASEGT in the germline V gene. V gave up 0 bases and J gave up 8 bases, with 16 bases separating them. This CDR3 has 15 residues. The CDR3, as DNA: TGTGCCAGCAGTGAAGCGGAGCACCTAGTAAGGGGCTACACCTTC. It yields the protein CASSEAEHLVRGYTF.

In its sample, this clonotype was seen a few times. The DNA for the CDR3 is TGTGCCAGCAGTGAGAAACAGGGGCCGTCCTACGAGCAGTACGTC. It codes for CASSEKQGPSYEQYV. The chain recombines TRBV6-1 with TRBJ2-7; 7 nucleotides match TRBD1. V trimming: 3 bases; J trimming: 1 base; junction bases outside the gene matches: 6. Germline CDR1 and CDR2: MNHNS and SASEGT. The CDR3 has 15 amino acids.

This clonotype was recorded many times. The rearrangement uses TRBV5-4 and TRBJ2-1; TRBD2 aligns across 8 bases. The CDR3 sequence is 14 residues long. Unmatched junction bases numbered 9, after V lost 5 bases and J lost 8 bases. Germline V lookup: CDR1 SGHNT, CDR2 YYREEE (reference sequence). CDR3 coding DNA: TGTGCCAGCAGTCCTACTAGCGGCAGCGATGAGCAGTTCTTC. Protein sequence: CASSPTSGSDEQFF.

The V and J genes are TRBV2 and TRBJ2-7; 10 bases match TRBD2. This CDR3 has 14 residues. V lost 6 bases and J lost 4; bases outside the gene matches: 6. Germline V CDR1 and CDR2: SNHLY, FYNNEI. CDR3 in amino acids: CASSVGLAEYEQYF. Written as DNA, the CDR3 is TGTGCCAGCAGCGTTGGACTAGCGGAATACGAGCAGTACTTC.

The CDR3 region has the DNA TGTGCCAGCAGCTTCTGGGACAGGGAGGGCATGAACACTGAAGCTTTCTTT. Translated: CASSFWDREGMNTEAFF. The chain employs TRBV11-2 and TRBJ1-1; 9 positions agree with TRBD1. The CDR3 sequence is 17 residues long. V lost 3 bases, J lost 0 bases, and 8 bases stayed unmatched. CDR1 and CDR2 from the germline V gene are SGHAT and FQNNGV.

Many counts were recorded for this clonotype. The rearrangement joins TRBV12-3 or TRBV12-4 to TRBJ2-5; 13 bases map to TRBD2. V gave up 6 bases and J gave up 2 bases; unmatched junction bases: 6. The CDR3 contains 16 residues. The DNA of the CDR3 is TGTGCCAGCAGGAGGACTAGCGGGGGTTGGCAAGAGACCCAGTACTTC. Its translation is CASRRTSGGWQETQYF.